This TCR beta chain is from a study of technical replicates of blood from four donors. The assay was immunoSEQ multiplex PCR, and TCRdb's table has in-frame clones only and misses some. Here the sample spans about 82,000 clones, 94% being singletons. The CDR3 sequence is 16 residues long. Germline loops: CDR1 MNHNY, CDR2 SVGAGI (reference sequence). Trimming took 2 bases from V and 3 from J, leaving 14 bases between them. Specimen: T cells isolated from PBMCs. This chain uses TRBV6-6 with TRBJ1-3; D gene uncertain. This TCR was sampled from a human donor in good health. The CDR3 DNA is TGTGCCAGCAGTTACCAACAGAGGGAAATTGGAAACACCATATATTTT. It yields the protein CASSYQQREIGNTIYF.